Listed here is a single TCR beta chain. Its antigen remains unidentified. V lost 5 bases, J lost 8 bases, and 12 bases lay in between. The CDR3 length is 12 residues. These data belong to a study of blood T cells in healthy people across ages. Study-level background: Template switching retrieved approximately one barcoded beta molecule for each two T cells.

General study findings and limits: It was held that diversity estimates obtained from one million T cells represented underestimates. Age advanced and TCR beta diversity per million T cells fell, roughly linearly.

Through a sample-barcoded 5' primer and a J-beta primer mix, a second PCR was run for about 6 to 11 cycles. The study obtained at least 2.5 million CDR3-containing paired-end reads from every sample. Via MiXCR, TCRdb re-called the 5' RACE reads, giving one row per CDR3 protein. The table includes approximately 880,000 distinct CDR3 sequences, about 48% detected once. The chain links TRBV12-3 or TRBV12-4 to TRBJ1-2; D remains unclear. The clonotype originates from a young man in good health. Source material: blood. The CDR3, as DNA: TGTGCCAGCAGTGGTACGAGTGGCGGCTACACCTTC. Translating gives CASSGTSGGYTF.